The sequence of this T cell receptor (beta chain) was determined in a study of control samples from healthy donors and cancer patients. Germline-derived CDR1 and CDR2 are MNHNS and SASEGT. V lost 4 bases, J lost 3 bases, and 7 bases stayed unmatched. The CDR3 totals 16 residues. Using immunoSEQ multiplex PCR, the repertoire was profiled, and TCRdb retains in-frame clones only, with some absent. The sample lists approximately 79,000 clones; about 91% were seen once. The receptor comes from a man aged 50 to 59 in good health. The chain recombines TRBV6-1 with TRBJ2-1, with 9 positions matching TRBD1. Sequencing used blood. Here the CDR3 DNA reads TGTGCCAGCAGTGCCTCCGGGACAGGGAGCTACAATGAGCAGTTCTTC. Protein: CASSASGTGSYNEQFF.